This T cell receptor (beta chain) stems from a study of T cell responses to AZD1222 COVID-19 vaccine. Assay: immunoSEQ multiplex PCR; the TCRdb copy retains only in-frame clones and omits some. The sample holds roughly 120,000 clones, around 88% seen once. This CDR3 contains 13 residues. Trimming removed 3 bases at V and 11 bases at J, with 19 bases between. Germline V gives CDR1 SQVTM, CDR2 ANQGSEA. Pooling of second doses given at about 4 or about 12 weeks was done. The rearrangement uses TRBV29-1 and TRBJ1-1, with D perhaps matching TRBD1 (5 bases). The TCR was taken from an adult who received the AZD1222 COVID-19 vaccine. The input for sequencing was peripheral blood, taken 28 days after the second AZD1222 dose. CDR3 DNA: TGCAGCGTTGACTGGGGGGTTGGGCAGAAGGCTTTCTTT. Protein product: CSVDWGVGQKAFF.